The rows below give T cell receptor beta chains drawn from one sample of a study of blood T cell repertoires in COVID-19. Generated by immunoSEQ multiplex PCR, the TCRdb table keeps only in-frame clones and is missing some. The sample yields hundreds of thousands of clones, around 85% seen once. The sequenced sample consisted of PBMCs or T cells enriched from blood (not recorded which). The receptors were sampled from a woman between 40 and 50 years old with acute COVID-19. Each CDR3 is given without its conserved first and last residue. The order of the fields is V gene, D gene, J gene, CDR3 protein. A D gene is named only where the DNA matches it firmly.

V: TRBV2; D: TRBD2; J: TRBJ2-1; CDR3: ASSEEVLAGNNEQF
V: TRBV10-3; D: -; J: TRBJ2-5; CDR3: AISVQFAGPEPETQY
V: TRBV4-1; D: -; J: TRBJ2-1; CDR3: ASSQGPGTSYNEQF
V: TRBV3-1/TRBV3-2; D: TRBD2; J: TRBJ2-3; CDR3: ASSQVLAAGTDTQY
V: TRBV3-1/TRBV3-2; D: -; J: TRBJ1-1; CDR3: ASSQEGTRTF
V: TRBV5-1; D: TRBD1; J: TRBJ2-1; CDR3: ASSFTPWGDRGFNEQF
V: TRBV5-8; D: -; J: TRBJ1-5; CDR3: ASSAGRVTDQPQH
V: TRBV11-2; D: TRBD1; J: TRBJ1-3; CDR3: ASSLDGQGYGNTIY
V: TRBV19; D: -; J: TRBJ1-1; CDR3: ASTKTENTEAF
V: TRBV4-1; D: TRBD2; J: TRBJ2-1; CDR3: ASSQGAGVYNEQF
V: TRBV30; D: TRBD1; J: TRBJ1-3; CDR3: ALTGSSGNTIY
V: TRBV5-4; D: TRBD2; J: TRBJ2-1; CDR3: ASAKGTSLTYNEQF
V: TRBV7-2; D: -; J: TRBJ1-3; CDR3: ASSHRRISGNTIY
V: TRBV27; D: TRBD2; J: TRBJ2-3; CDR3: ASSPRLFLAGLSDTQY
V: TRBV3-1/TRBV3-2; D: TRBD2; J: TRBJ2-3; CDR3: ASRRGSGLDTQY
V: TRBV30; D: TRBD1; J: TRBJ1-3; CDR3: AWGQGNGGNTIY
V: TRBV25-1; D: TRBD1; J: TRBJ2-7; CDR3: ASSPQNRGISYEQY
V: TRBV15; D: -; J: TRBJ1-2; CDR3: ATSIDTRTYGYT
V: TRBV6-5; D: TRBD1; J: TRBJ1-1; CDR3: ASSKRQGVDTEAF
V: TRBV28; D: -; J: TRBJ1-5; CDR3: ASSGHSMGNQPQH
V: TRBV28; D: TRBD2; J: TRBJ2-1; CDR3: ASSSPLAGRYNEQF